This TCR beta chain was recovered during a study of OX40 agonist ivuxolimab in advanced cancers. Study information: With ivuxolimab, an agonistic anti-OX40 (CD134) antibody, patients were treated. The study, taken as a whole, reports: Clonal expansion was among the lowest in partial responders at 0.1-3.0 mg/kg, especially CD8+.

Comment on this clone: The antigen is unknown.

The protocol was immunoSEQ multiplex PCR, while the TCRdb copy is restricted to in-frame clones and leaves out a portion. The data hold 65,000 to 75,000 clones, with 92% observed a single time. This TCR was sampled from an adult with an advanced solid tumor such as melanoma, head and neck, liver or kidney cancer. Sequencing was performed on CD4+ or CD8+ T cells sorted from blood, taken in a trial of the OX40 agonist ivuxolimab.

The CDR3 is CTSSQEKLAGVNTGELFF. CDR3 coding DNA: TGCACCAGCAGCCAAGAAAAACTAGCGGGAGTTAACACCGGGGAGCTGTTTTTT. The V and J genes are TRBV1 and TRBJ2-2; TRBD2 is the table's D call, not checked against the DNA. TRBV1 is a pseudogene segment. This CDR3 has 18 residues.